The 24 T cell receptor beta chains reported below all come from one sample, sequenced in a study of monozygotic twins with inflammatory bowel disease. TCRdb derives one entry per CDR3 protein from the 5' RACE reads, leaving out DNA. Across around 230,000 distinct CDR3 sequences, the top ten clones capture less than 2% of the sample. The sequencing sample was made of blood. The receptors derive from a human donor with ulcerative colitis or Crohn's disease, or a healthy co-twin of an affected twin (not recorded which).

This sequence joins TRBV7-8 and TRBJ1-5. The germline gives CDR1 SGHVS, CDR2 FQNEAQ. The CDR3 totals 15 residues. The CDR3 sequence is CASSLAGVGNQPQHF.

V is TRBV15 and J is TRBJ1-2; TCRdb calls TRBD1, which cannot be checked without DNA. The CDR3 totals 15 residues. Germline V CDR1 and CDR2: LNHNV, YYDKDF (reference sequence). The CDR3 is CATSRRTGDSIGYTF. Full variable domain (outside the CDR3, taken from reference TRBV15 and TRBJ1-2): DAMVIQNPRYQVTQFGKPVTLSCSQTLNHNVMYWYQQKSSQAPKLLFHYYDKDFNNEADTPDNFQSRRPNTSFCFLDIRSPGLGDTAMYLCATSRRTGDSIGYTFGSGTRLTVV.

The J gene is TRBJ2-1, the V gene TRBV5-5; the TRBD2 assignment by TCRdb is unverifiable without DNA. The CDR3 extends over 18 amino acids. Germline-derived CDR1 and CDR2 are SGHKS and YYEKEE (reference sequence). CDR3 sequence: CASSLRTSGAYSYNEQFF. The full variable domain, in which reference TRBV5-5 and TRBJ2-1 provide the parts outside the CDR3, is DAGVTQSPTHLIKTRGQQVTLRCSPISGHKSVSWYQQVLGQGPQFIFQYYEKEERGRGNFPDRFSARQFPNYSSELNVNALLLGDSALYLCASSLRTSGAYSYNEQFFGPGTRLTVL.

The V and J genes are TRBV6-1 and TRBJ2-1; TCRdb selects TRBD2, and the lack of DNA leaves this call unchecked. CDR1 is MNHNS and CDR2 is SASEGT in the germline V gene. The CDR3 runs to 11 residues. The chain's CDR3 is CAALAYNEQFF.

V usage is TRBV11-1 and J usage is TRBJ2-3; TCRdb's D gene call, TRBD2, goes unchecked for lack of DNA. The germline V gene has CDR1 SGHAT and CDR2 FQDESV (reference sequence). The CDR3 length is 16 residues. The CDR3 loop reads CASSSDAGTLEDTQYF. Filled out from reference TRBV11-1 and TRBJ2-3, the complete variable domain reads EAEVAQSPRYKITEKSQAVAFWCDPISGHATLYWYRQILGQGPELLVQFQDESVVDDSQLPKDRFSAERLKGVDSTLKIQPAELGDSAMYLCASSSDAGTLEDTQYFGPGTRLTVL.

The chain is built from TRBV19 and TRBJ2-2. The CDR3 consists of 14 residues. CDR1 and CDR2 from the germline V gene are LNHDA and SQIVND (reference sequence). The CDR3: CATGPDSNTGELFF.

CDR3 sequence reads: CASSRGMKETQYF. This chain links TRBV5-1 with TRBJ2-5; TCRdb selects TRBD1, and the lack of DNA leaves this call unchecked. Germline CDR1 and CDR2: SGHRS and YFSETQ. This CDR3 contains 13 residues.

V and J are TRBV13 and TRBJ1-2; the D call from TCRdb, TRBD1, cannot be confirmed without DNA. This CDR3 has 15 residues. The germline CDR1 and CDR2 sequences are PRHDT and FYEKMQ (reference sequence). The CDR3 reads CASSVRGSANYGYTF.

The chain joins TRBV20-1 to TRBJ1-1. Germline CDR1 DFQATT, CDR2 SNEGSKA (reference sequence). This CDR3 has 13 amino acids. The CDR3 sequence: CSALSHLNTEAFF.

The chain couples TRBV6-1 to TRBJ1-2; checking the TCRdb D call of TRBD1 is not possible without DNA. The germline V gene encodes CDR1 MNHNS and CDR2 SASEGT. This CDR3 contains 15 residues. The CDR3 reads CASSPGGQGDYGYTF.

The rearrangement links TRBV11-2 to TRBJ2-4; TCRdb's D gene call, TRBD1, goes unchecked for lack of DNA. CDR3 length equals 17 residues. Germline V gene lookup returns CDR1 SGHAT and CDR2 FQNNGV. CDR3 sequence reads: CASSVGEGNFAKNIQYF.

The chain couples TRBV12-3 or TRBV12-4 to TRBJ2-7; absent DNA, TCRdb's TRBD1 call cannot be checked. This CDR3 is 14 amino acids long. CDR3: CASSTGPEAYEQYF.

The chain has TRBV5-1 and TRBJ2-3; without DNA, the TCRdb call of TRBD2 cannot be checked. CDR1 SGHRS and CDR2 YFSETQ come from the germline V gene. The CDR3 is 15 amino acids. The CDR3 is CASSFQRGTTDTQYF.

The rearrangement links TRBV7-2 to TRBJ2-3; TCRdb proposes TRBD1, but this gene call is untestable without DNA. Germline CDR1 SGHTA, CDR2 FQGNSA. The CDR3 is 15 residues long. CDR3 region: CASSFGGVRTDTQYF.

The CDR3 is CASGLTGGTGELFF. The rearrangement uses TRBV12-3 or TRBV12-4 and TRBJ2-2; TCRdb designates TRBD1, a call that cannot be tested without DNA. The CDR3 contains 14 residues.

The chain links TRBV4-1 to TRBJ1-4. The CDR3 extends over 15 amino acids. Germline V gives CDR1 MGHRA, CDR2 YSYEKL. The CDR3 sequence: CASSQGREDYEKLFF.

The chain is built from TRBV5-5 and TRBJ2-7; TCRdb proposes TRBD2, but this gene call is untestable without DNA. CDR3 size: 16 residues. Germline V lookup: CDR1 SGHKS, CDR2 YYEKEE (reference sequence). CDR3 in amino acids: CASSLGEGGPTYEQYF.

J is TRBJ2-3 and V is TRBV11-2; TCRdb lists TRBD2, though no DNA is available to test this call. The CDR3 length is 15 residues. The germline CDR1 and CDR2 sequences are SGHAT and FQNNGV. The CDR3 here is CASSSFSGNTDTQYF.

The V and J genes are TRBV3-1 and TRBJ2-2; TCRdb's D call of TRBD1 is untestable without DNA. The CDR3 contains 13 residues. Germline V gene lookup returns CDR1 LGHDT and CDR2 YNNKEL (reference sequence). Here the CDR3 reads CASSGGNTGELFF.

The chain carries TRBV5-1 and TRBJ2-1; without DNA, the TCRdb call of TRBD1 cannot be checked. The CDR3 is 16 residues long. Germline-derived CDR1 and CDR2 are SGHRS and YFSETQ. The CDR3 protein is CASSLTGTGPYNEQFF.

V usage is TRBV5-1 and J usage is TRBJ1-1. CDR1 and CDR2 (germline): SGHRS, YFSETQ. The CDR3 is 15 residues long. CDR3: CASSFRTPGNTEAFF.

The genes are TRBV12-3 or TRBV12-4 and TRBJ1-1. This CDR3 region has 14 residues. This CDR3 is CASSLGVQNTEAFF.

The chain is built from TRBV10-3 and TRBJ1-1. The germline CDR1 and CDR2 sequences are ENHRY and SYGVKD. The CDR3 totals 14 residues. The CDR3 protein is CAISDGRENTEAFF.

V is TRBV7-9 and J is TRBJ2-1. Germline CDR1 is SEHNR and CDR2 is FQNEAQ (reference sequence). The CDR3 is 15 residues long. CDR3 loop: CASSIRGPVINEQFF.